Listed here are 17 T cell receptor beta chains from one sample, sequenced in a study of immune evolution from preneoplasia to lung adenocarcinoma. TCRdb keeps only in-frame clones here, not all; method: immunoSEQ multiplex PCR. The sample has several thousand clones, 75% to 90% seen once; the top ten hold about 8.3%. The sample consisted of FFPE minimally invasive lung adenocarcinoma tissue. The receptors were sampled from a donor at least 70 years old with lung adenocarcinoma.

The CDR3 reads CASTRGGGRWETQYF. The DNA for the CDR3 is TGTGCCAGTACCCGAGGAGGAGGTCGTTGGGAGACCCAGTACTTC. The V gene is TRBV19, the J gene TRBJ2-5; possibly TRBD2 for D (5 bases). The CDR3 runs 15 residues. Trimming took 7 bases from V and 5 from J, leaving 20 bases between them. The germline gives CDR1 LNHDA, CDR2 SQIVND (reference sequence).

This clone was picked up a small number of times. The CDR3 here is CASSTPGSNQPQHF. CDR3 sequence (DNA): TGTGCCAGTAGTACCCCAGGGAGCAATCAGCCCCAGCATTTT. The genes are TRBV19 and TRBJ1-5, with a possible D match to TRBD1 (5 bases). The germline CDR1 and CDR2 sequences are LNHDA and SQIVND (reference sequence). The CDR3 extends over 14 amino acids. Trimming pared 4 bases from V and 1 base from J, leaving 8 bases between.

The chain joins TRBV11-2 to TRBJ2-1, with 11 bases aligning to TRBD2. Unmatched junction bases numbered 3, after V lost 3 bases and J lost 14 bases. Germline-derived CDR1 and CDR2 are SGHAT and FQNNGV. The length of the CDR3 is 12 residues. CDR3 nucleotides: TGTGCCAGCAGCTTGCCGGGACTAGCGGAGTTCTTC. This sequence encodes CASSLPGLAEFF.

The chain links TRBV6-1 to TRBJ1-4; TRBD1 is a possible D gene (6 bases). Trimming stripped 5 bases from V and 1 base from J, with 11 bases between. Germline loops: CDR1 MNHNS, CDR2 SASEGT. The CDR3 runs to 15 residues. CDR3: CASSLKGGTNEKLFF. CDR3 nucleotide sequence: TGTGCCAGCAGTCTCAAGGGGGGAACTAATGAAAAACTGTTTTTT.

The DNA for the CDR3 is TGCAGCGTTGCACTGAACACTGAAGCTTTCTTT. Its translation is CSVALNTEAFF. The chain employs TRBV29-1 and TRBJ1-1; D gene ambiguous. Germline V gene lookup returns CDR1 SQVTM and CDR2 ANQGSEA. V lost 4 bases and J lost 0, with 3 bases in between. The CDR3 is 11 residues long.

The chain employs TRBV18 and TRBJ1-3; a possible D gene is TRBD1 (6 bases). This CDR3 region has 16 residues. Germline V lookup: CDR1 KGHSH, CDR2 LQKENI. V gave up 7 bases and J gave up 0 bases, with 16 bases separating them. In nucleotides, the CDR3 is TGTGCCAGCTTACCCAGACAGGATTACTCTGGAAACACCATATATTTT. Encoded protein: CASLPRQDYSGNTIYF.

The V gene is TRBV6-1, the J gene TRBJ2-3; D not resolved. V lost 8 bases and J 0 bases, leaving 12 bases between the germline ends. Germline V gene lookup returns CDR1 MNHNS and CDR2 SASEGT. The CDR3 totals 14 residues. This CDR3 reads CASAKGTSTDTQYF. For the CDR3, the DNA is TGTGCCAGCGCCAAGGGCACTAGCACAGATACGCAGTATTTT.

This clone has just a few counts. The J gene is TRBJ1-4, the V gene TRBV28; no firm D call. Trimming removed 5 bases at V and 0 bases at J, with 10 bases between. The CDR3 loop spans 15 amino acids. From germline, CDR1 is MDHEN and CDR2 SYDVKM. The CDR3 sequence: CASSGKVATNEKLFF. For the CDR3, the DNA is TGTGCCAGCAGTGGCAAGGTTGCAACTAATGAAAAACTGTTTTTT.

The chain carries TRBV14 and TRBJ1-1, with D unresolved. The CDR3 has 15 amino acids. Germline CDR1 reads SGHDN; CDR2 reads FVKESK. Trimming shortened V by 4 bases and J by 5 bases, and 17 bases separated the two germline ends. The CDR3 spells CASSPFATLATEAFF. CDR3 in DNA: TGTGCCAGCAGCCCTTTCGCCACCTTGGCGACTGAAGCTTTCTTT.

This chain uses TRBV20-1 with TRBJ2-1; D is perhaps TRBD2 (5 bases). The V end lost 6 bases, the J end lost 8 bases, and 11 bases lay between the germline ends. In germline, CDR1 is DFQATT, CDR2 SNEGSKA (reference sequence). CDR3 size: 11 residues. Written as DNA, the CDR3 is TGCAGTGCCTTACTGAGGGATGAGCAGTTCTTC. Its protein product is CSALLRDEQFF.

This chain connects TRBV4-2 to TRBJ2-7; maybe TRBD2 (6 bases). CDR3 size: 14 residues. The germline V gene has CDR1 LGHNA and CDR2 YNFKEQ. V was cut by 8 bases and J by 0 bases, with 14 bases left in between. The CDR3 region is CASAVGGDSYEQYF. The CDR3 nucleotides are TGTGCCAGCGCCGTGGGCGGGGACTCCTACGAGCAGTACTTC.

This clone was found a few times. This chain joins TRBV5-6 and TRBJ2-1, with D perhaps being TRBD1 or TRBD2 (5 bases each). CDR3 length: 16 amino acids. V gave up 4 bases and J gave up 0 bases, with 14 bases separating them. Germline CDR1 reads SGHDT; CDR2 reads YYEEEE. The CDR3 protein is CASSRGRGSSYNEQFF. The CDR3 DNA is TGTGCCAGCAGCCGGGGACGAGGGAGCTCCTACAATGAGCAGTTCTTC. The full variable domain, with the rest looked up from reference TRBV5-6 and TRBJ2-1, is DAGVTQSPTHLIKTRGQQVTLRCSPKSGHDTVSWYQQALGQGPQFIFQYYEEEERQRGNFPDRFSGHQFPNYSSELNVNALLLGDSALYLCASSRGRGSSYNEQFFGPGTRLTVL.

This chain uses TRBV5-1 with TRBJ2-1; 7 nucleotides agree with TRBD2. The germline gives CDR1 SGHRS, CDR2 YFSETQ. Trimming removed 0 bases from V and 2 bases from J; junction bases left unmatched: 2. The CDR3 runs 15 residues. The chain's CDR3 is CASSLGGGTYNEQFF. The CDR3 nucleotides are TGCGCCAGCAGCTTGGGCGGGGGAACCTACAATGAGCAGTTCTTC.

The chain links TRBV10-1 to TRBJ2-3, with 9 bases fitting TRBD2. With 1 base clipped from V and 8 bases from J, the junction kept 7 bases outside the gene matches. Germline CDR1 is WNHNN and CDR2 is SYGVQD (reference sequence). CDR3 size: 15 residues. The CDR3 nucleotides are TGCGCCAGCAGTGAGTGGTTAGCGGGAGCGGGTACGCAGTATTTT. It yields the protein CASSEWLAGAGTQYF.

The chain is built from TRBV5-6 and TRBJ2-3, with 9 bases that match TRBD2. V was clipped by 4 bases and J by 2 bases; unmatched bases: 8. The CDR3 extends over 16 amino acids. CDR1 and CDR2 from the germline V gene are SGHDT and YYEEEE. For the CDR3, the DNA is TGTGCCAGCAGCCCTATAGCGGGAGAGCCCACAGATACGCAGTATTTT. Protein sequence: CASSPIAGEPTDTQYF. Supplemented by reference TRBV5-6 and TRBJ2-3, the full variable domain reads DAGVTQSPTHLIKTRGQQVTLRCSPKSGHDTVSWYQQALGQGPQFIFQYYEEEERQRGNFPDRFSGHQFPNYSSELNVNALLLGDSALYLCASSPIAGEPTDTQYFGPGTRLTVL.

The CDR3 region is CASSPDPRGSGSWDTQYF. The DNA for the CDR3 is TGTGCCAGCTCACCAGACCCTCGGGGTAGCGGGAGTTGGGATACGCAGTATTTT. The V gene is TRBV18, the J gene TRBJ2-3, with TRBD2 matching over 9 bases. The CDR3 loop spans 18 amino acids. V was clipped by 2 bases and J by 6 bases; unmatched bases: 15. Germline V gene lookup returns CDR1 KGHSH and CDR2 LQKENI.

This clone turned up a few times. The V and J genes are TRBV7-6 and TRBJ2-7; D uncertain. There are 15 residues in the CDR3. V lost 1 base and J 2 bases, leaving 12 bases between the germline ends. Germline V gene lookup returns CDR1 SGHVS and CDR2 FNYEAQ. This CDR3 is CASSLESSPTYEQYF. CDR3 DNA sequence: TGTGCCAGCAGCTTAGAAAGCAGCCCGACCTACGAGCAGTACTTC.